This T cell receptor beta chain is drawn from a study of OX40 agonist ivuxolimab in advanced cancers. Prior autoimmune disease or systemic immunosuppression barred patients. The data were produced by immunoSEQ multiplex PCR, yet TCRdb's version contains in-frame clones alone and is incomplete. Of tens of thousands of clones in the sample, over 75% were seen once. As to this clone: No antigen is known for it.

Study observations and caveats: CD8+ T cells showed, on average, more clonal expansion than CD4+ cells. Researchers did not determine the expanded peripheral T cells' antigen specificity.

J was trimmed by 15 bases and V by 5 bases; bases with no gene match: 11. The CDR3 is 13 amino acids. Germline V gives CDR1 SEHNR, CDR2 FQNEAQ (reference sequence). Sample: CD4+ or CD8+ T cells sorted from blood, taken in a trial of the OX40 agonist ivuxolimab. The TCR comes from an adult with an advanced solid tumor such as melanoma, head and neck, liver or kidney cancer. The chain combines TRBV7-9 with TRBJ2-1; TRBD2 aligns across 9 bases. CDR3 protein: CASSEGLAQSGFF. The CDR3 DNA sequence: TGTGCCAGCAGCGAGGGACTAGCCCAAAGCGGGTTCTTC.